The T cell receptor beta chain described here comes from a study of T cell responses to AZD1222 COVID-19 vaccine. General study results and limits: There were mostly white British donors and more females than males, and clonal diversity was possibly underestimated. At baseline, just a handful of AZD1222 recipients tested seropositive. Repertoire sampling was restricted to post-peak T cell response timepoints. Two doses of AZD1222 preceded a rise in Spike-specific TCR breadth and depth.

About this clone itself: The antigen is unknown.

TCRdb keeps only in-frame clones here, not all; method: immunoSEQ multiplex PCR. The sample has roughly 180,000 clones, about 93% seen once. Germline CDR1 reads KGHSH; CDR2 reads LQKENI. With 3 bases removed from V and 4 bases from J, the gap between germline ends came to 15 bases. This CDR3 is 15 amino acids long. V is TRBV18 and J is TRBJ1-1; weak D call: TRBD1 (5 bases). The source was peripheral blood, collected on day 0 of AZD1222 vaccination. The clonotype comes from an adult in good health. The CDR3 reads CASSPWGVLGTEAFF. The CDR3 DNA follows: TGTGCCAGCTCACCTTGGGGGGTCTTGGGCACTGAAGCTTTCTTT. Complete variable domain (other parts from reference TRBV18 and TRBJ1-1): NAGVMQNPRHLVRRRGQEARLRCSPMKGHSHVYWYRQLPEEGLKFMVYLQKENIIDESGMPKERFSAEFPKEGPSILRIQQVVRGDSAAYFCASSPWGVLGTEAFFGQGTRLTVV.